The source of this TCR beta chain is a study of blood T cell repertoires in COVID-19. Method: immunoSEQ multiplex PCR; TCRdb's copy keeps in-frame clones and lacks some. The data contain 90,000 to 110,000 clones, approximately 80% of them seen just once; the ten biggest clones take up over 8.5%. This CDR3 has 13 amino acids. This TCR came from a woman aged 65 to 85 with acute or convalescent COVID-19. Sequences were obtained from peripheral blood. The gene calls are TRBV21-1 and TRBJ1-5; the tabulated D call, TRBD1, remains unverified against the DNA. TRBV21-1 is a documented pseudogene. CDR3 sequence (DNA): TGTGCCAGCAGCCCGGGACAGTCTCAGCCCCAGCATTTT. It specifies CASSPGQSQPQHF.